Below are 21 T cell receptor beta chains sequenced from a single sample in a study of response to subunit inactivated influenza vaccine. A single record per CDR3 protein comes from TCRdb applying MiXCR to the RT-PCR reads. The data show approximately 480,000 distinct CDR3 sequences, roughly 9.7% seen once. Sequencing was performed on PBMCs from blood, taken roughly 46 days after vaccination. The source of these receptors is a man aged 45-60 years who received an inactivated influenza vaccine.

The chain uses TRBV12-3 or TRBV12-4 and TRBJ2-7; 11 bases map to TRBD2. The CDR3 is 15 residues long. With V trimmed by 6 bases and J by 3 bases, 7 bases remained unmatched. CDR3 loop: CASRFTSGGFYEQYF. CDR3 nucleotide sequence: TGTGCCAGCAGATTCACTAGCGGGGGATTCTACGAGCAGTACTTC.

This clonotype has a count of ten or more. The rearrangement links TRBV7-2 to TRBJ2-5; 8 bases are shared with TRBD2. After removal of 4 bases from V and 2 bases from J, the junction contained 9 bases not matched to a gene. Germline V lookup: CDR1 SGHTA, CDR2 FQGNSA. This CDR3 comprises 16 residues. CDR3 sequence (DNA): TGTGCCAGCAGCTACGGGGTCGGGACTAGACAAGAGACCCAGTACTTC. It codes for CASSYGVGTRQETQYF.

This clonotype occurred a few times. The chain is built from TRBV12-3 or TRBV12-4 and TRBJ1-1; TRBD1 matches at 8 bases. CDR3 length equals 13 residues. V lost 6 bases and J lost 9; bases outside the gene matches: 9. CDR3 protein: CASSKTGVSKAFF. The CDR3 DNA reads TGTGCCAGCAGCAAGACAGGGGTCTCGAAAGCTTTCTTT.

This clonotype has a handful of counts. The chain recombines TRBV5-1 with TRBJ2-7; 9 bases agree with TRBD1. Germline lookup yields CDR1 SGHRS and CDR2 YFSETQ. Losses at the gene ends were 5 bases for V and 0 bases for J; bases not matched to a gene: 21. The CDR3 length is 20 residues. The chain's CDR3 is CASRQGVGQGEGLSSYEQYF. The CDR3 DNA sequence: TGCGCCAGCAGGCAAGGTGTGGGACAGGGTGAGGGGCTAAGCTCCTACGAGCAGTACTTC.

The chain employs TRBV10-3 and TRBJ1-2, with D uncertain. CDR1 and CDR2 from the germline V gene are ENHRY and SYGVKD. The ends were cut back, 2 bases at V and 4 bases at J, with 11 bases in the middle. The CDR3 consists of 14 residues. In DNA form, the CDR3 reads TGTGCCATCAGTGAGGGCAGGAGTTTCTATGGCTACACCTTC. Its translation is CAISEGRSFYGYTF.

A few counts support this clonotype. The CDR3 loop is CASSERLNQPQHF. CDR3 DNA sequence: TGTGCCAGCAGTGAGCGGTTGAATCAGCCCCAGCATTTT. The gene calls are TRBV7-2 and TRBJ1-5, with D hard to call. The CDR3 runs 13 residues. Deletions cut 6 bases from V and 4 bases from J, with 10 bases between. In germline, CDR1 is SGHTA, CDR2 FQGNSA.

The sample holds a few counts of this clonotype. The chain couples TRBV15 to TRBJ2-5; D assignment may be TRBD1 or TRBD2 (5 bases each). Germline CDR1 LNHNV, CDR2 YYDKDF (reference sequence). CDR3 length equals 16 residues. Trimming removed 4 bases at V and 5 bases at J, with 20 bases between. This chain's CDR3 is CATSTETEGVTETQYF. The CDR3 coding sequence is TGTGCCACCAGCACCGAGACAGAGGGTGTGACGGAGACCCAGTACTTC.

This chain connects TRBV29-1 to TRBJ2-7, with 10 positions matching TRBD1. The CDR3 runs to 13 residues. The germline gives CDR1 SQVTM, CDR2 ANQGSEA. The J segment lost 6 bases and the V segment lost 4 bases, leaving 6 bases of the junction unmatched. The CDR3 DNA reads TGCAGCGTTGGTGGGACAGGGGTCGGCGAGCAGTACTTC. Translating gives CSVGGTGVGEQYF.

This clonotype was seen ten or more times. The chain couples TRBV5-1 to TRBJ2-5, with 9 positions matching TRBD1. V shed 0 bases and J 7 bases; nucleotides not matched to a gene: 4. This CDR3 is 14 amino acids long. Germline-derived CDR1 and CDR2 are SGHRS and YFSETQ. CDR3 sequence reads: CASSLDRGRGTQYF. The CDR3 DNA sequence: TGCGCCAGCAGCTTGGACAGGGGGCGAGGGACCCAGTACTTC.

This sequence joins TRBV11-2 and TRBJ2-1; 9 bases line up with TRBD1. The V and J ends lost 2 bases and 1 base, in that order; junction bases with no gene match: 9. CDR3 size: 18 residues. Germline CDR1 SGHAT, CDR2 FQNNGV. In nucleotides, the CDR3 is TGTGCCAGCAGCTTAAGGGGGACAGGGCTAGGGTCCTACAATGAGCAGTTCTTC. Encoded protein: CASSLRGTGLGSYNEQFF.

The CDR3 region is CASSLETGEYSPLHF. The CDR3 DNA is TGTGCCAGCAGCTTGGAGACAGGGGAGTATTCACCCCTCCACTTT. The V call is TRBV5-5, the J call TRBJ1-6; TRBD1 matches 8 bases. V shed 0 bases, J shed 8 bases, and the junction held 4 bases outside the gene matches. The germline V gene encodes CDR1 SGHKS and CDR2 YYEKEE (reference sequence). This CDR3 is 15 amino acids long.

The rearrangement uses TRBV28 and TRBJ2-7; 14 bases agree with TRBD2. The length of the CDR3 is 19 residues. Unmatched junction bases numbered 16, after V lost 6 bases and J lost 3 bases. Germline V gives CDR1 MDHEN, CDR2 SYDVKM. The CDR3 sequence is CASSHAPSGTSGSYYEQYF. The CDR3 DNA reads TGTGCCAGCAGCCATGCCCCCAGCGGGACTAGCGGGAGTTACTACGAGCAGTACTTC.

CDR3 residues: CASSYAGQRGYEQYF. DNA for the CDR3: TGTGCCAGCAGTTACGCGGGACAGAGAGGTTACGAGCAGTACTTC. The genes are TRBV6-5 and TRBJ2-7; D is perhaps TRBD1 (7 bases). CDR1 is MNHEY, CDR2 SVGAGI, per germline. Trimming removed 2 bases from V and 4 bases from J, with 15 bases in between. CDR3 length equals 15 residues.

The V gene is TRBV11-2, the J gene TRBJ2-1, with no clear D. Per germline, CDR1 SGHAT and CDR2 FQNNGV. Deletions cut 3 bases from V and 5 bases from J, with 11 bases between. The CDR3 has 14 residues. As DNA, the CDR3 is TGTGCCAGCAGCTTTAGTCGAACCCACAATGAGCAGTTCTTC. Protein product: CASSFSRTHNEQFF.

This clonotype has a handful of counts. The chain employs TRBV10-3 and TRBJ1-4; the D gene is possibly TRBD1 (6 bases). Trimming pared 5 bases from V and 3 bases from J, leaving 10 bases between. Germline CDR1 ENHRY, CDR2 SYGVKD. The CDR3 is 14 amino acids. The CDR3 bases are TGTGCCATCAGTAAGACAGGCCCTAATGAAAAACTGTTTTTT. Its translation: CAISKTGPNEKLFF.

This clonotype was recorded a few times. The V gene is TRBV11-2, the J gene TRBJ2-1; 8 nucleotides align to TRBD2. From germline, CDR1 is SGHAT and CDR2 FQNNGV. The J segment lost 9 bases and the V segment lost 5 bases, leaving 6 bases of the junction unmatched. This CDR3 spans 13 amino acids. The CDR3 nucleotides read TGTGCCAGCAGCACGGGGGGGGCCGGTGAGCAGTTCTTC. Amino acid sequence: CASSTGGAGEQFF. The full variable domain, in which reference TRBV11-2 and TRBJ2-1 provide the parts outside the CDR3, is EAGVAQSPRYKIIEKRQSVAFWCNPISGHATLYWYQQILGQGPKLLIQFQNNGVVDDSQLPKDRFSAERLKGVDSTLKIQPAKLEDSAVYLCASSTGGAGEQFFGPGTRLTVL.

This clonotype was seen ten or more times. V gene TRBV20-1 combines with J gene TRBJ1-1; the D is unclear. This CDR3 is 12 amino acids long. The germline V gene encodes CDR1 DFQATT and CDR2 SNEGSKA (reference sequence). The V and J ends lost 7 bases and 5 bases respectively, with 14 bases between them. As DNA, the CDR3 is TGCAGTGTCACCCTCGGTATAACTGAAGCTTTCTTT. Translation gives CSVTLGITEAFF.

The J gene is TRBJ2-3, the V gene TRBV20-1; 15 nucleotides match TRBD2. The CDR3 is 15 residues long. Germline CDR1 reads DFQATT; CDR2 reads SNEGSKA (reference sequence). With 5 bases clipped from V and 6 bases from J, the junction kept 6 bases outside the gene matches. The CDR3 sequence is CSAYGLAGGRDTQYF. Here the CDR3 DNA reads TGCAGTGCTTATGGACTAGCGGGAGGGCGGGATACGCAGTATTTT.

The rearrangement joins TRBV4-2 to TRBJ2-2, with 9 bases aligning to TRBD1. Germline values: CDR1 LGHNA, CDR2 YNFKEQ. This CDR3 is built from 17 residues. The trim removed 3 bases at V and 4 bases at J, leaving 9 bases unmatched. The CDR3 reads CASSHVPGQGGTGELFF. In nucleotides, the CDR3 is TGTGCCAGCAGCCATGTCCCGGGACAGGGAGGCACCGGGGAGCTGTTTTTT.

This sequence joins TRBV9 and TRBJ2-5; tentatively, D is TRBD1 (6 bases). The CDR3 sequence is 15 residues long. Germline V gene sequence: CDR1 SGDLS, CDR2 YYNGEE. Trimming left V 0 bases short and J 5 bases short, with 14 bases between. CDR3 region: CASSVAGWGRETQYF. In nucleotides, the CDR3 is TGTGCCAGCAGCGTAGCTGGCTGGGGGCGGGAGACCCAGTACTTC.

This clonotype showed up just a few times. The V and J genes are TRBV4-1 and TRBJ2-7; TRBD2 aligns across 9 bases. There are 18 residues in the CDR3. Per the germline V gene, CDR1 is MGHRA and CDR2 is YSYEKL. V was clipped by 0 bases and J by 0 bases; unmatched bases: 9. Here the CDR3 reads CASSQDLSSGDLSYEQYF. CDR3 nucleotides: TGCGCCAGCAGCCAAGATTTGTCTAGCGGGGATCTCTCCTACGAGCAGTACTTC.